The rows below give T cell receptor beta chains drawn from one sample of a study of blood T cell repertoires in COVID-19. Sequencing used immunoSEQ multiplex PCR; TCRdb keeps in-frame clones, though not all of them. The repertoire includes hundreds of thousands of clones, 80% of them detected once, and around 4.7% sits in the top ten. Material: PBMCs or T cells enriched from blood (not recorded which). The receptors originated from a man aged 25 to 45 with acute COVID-19. Each CDR3 is given with its conserved first and last residue. The D gene is left open where the match is weak. Not every row has a clone size; where given, it reads once, few, many or a size class.

>TRBJ1-5|TRBV12-5|.|.
CASGLIPSDQPQHF
TGTGCTAGTGGTTTAATCCCGAGCGATCAGCCCCAGCATTTT
>TRBJ2-1|TRBV5-1|.|TRBD2
CASSLRLAGDQLPWDEQFF
TGCGCCAGCAGCTTGAGGCTAGCGGGGGACCAACTCCCGTGGGATGAGCAGTTCTTC
>TRBJ2-7|TRBV30|.|.
CAWSNRDEQYF
TGTGCCTGGAGTAACAGGGACGAGCAGTACTTC
>TRBJ1-2|TRBV24-1|.|TRBD1
CATRDGTDYGYTF
TGTGCCACCAGGGACGGGACAGACTATGGCTACACCTTC
>TRBJ2-7|TRBV11-2|once|.
CASSLDRLYEQYF
TGTGCCAGCAGCTTAGACAGACTTTACGAGCAGTACTTC
>TRBJ2-1|TRBV2|.|.
CASRPTRDTYNEQFF
TGTGCCAGCAGACCAACCCGGGACACCTACAATGAGCAGTTCTTC
>TRBJ2-5|TRBV4-2|.|TRBD2
CASSQDPASGGPKETQYF
TGTGCCAGCAGCCAAGATCCGGCGAGCGGGGGGCCGAAGGAGACCCAGTACTTC
>TRBJ1-1|TRBV3-1/TRBV3-2|few|TRBD1
CASSSGQVNTEAFF
TGTGCCAGCAGCTCGGGACAGGTGAACACTGAAGCTTTCTTT
>TRBJ1-5|TRBV6-5|.|.
CASRGGGSQPQHF
TGTGCCAGCAGAGGTGGGGGGAGTCAGCCCCAGCATTTT
>TRBJ2-7|TRBV28|few|.
CASRGGYEQYF
TGTGCCAGCAGGGGGGGTTACGAGCAGTACTTC
>TRBJ2-2|TRBV9|.|.
CASSVEGGDAGELFF
TGTGCCAGCAGCGTAGAAGGAGGGGATGCCGGGGAGCTGTTTTTT
>TRBJ1-2|TRBV5-1|.|TRBD1
CASRSGGQGEFGYTF
TGCGCCAGCAGATCCGGCGGACAGGGGGAATTTGGCTACACCTTC
>TRBJ1-5|TRBV28|.|TRBD1
CASSLFRDSQPQHF
TGTGCCAGCAGTTTGTTCAGGGACAGTCAGCCCCAGCATTTT
>TRBJ2-3|TRBV5-1|.|.
CASSLSGLGDTQYF
TGCGCCAGCAGCTTGTCCGGGTTGGGAGATACGCAGTATTTT
>TRBJ1-2|TRBV28|.|TRBD1
CASSRTGLDGYTF
TGTGCCAGCAGCAGGACAGGGTTGGATGGCTACACCTTC
>TRBJ2-7|TRBV6-7|many|TRBD2
CASSLLADEQYF
TGTGCCAGCAGCCTACTAGCGGACGAGCAGTACTTC
>TRBJ2-7|TRBV5-4|few|.
CASSLPAGEQYF
TGTGCCAGCAGCTTGCCCGCGGGGGAGCAGTACTTC
>TRBJ1-5|TRBV5-1|.|.
CSRGGQPQHF
TGCTCGAGAGGGGGTCAGCCCCAGCATTTT
>TRBJ1-6|TRBV19|.|.
CASSSGQPNSPLHF
TGTGCCAGTAGTTCCGGACAGCCTAATTCACCCCTCCACTTT
>TRBJ2-7|TRBV18|.|.
CASSLNEGGREQYF
TGTGCCAGCTCACTGAATGAGGGCGGGCGCGAGCAGTACTTC
>TRBJ2-7|TRBV27|.|TRBD1
CASRRTGGTYEQYF
TGTGCCAGCAGGCGGACAGGGGGTACCTACGAGCAGTACTTC
>TRBJ2-7|TRBV30|.|.
CAWSGAEASPYSYEQYF
TGTGCCTGGAGTGGTGCTGAGGCCAGCCCTTATTCCTACGAGCAGTACTTC
>TRBJ2-1|TRBV11-2|.|.
CASSISAQGYNEQFF
TGTGCCAGCAGCATAAGTGCCCAGGGGTACAATGAGCAGTTCTTC
>TRBJ1-2|TRBV3-1/TRBV3-2|.|TRBD1
CASSRPGTVYGYTF
TGTGCCAGCAGTCGGCCCGGGACAGTCTATGGCTACACCTTC
>TRBJ1-5|TRBV18|few|.
CASSPEGNQPQHF
TGTGCCAGCTCTCCGGAGGGAAATCAGCCCCAGCATTTT
>TRBJ1-3|TRBV7-9|few|TRBD1
CASSPGQNGNTIYF
TGTGCCAGCAGCCCGGGACAGAATGGAAACACCATATATTTT
>TRBJ2-3|TRBV7-3|.|TRBD2
CASSLKPSGGDTQYF
TGTGCCAGCAGCTTAAAACCTAGCGGGGGGGATACGCAGTATTTT
>TRBJ2-5|TRBV9|.|TRBD2
CASSVAGLLETQYF
TGTGCCAGCAGCGTAGCGGGACTATTAGAGACCCAGTACTTC
>TRBJ1-2|TRBV29-1|.|TRBD1
CSVSGQGVTNYGYTF
TGCAGCGTTTCTGGACAGGGAGTGACTAACTATGGCTACACCTTC
>TRBJ2-2|TRBV3-1/TRBV3-2|once|.
CASSRGSYTGELFF
TGTGCCAGCAGCCGAGGGAGTTACACCGGGGAGCTGTTTTTT
>TRBJ2-1|TRBV6-6|.|.
CASSLDRQSSYNEQFF
TGTGCCAGCAGCCTTGACAGGCAGAGCTCCTACAATGAGCAGTTCTTC
>TRBJ2-7|TRBV5-1|.|.
CASSLGPLGGRDEQYF
TGCGCCAGCAGCTTGGGCCCCTTGGGGGGGCGAGACGAGCAGTACTTC
>TRBJ2-3|TRBV5-4|.|TRBD2
CASGESGGGHDTQYF
TGTGCCAGCGGGGAGAGCGGGGGGGGACACGATACGCAGTATTTT
>TRBJ2-1|TRBV28|once|TRBD1
CACIGTGSYNEQFF
TGTGCCTGTATAGGGACAGGGTCTTACAATGAGCAGTTCTTC
>TRBJ2-1|TRBV7-3|.|.
CASSSGPNEQFF
TGTGCCAGCAGCTCAGGTCCTAATGAGCAGTTCTTC
>TRBJ1-2|TRBV7-9|.|.
CASSLNREAGKGYTF
TGTGCCAGCAGTCTCAATAGGGAGGCCGGGAAAGGCTACACCTTC
>TRBJ1-5|TRBV4-1|.|.
CASSRNRDSNQPQHF
TGCGCCAGCAGCCGGAACCGGGACTCCAATCAGCCCCAGCATTTT
>TRBJ1-2|TRBV5-1|.|TRBD1
CASSLAGQGDGYTF
TGCGCCAGCAGCTTGGCCGGACAGGGGGATGGCTACACCTTC
>TRBJ2-7|TRBV6-6|few|TRBD1
CASRSTGAYEQYF
TGTGCCAGCAGATCGACAGGGGCATACGAGCAGTACTTC
>TRBJ2-2|TRBV7-7|.|.
CASSLADTGYTGELFF
TGTGCCAGCAGCTTAGCAGACACAGGGTACACCGGGGAGCTGTTTTTT
>TRBJ2-7|TRBV5-1|.|.
CASSSYGGGPYEQYF
TGCGCCAGCAGCTCATACGGCGGGGGCCCCTACGAGCAGTACTTC
>TRBJ1-6|TRBV28|.|.
CASRAGAAASPLHF
TGTGCCAGCAGAGCAGGGGCAGCGGCTTCACCCCTCCACTTT
>TRBJ1-6|TRBV6-5|few|.
CASSYLNSPLHF
TGTGCCAGCAGTTATTTAAATTCACCCCTCCACTTT
>TRBJ2-4|TRBV21-1|many|.
CASSKGGPSKNIQYF
TGTGCCAGCAGCAAAGGGGGCCCCTCCAAAAACATTCAGTACTTC
>TRBJ2-2|TRBV5-1|.|.
CASSLDLPGAGELFF
TGCGCCAGCAGCTTGGATCTGCCAGGGGCCGGGGAGCTGTTTTTT
>TRBJ1-1|TRBV5-1|few|TRBD1
CASRYGTGGPTEAFF
TGCGCCAGCAGATATGGGACAGGGGGCCCCACTGAAGCTTTCTTT
>TRBJ1-3|TRBV12-3/TRBV12-4|once|.
CASLSSGNTIYF
TGTGCCAGCCTGAGCTCTGGAAACACCATATATTTT
>TRBJ2-4|TRBV11-2|.|.
CASSFTGVENIQYF
TGTGCCAGCAGCTTTACGGGGGTGGAAAACATTCAGTACTTC